The sequence of this TCR beta chain was determined in a study of T-cell reconstitution after alpha-beta-depleted transplantation in children. Unique molecular identifiers were used in preparing the TCRbeta library. TCRdb analysed the PCR reads with MiXCR anew, one entry per CDR3 protein. This sample yields approximately 630,000 distinct CDR3 sequences, of which 10% to 15% are seen a single time; approximately 0.8% belongs to the top ten. This clonotype was counted a few times. Antigen unknown. CDR1 is DFQATT, CDR2 SNEGSKA, per germline (reference sequence). CDR3 size: 15 residues. V was trimmed by 7 bases and J by 2 bases, leaving 18 bases between them. General study findings and limits: Reportedly, roughly two months post-transplant, alpha-beta T cells arose from several hundred expanded graft clones. The origin of high day-60 TCRbeta diversity in some patients lay in surviving recipient T cells and thymic progenitors.

The sequenced sample was PBMCs, obtained before TCRalphabeta/CD19-depleted stem cell transplant. The chain recombines TRBV20-1 with TRBJ2-1, with D possibly matching TRBD1 (6 bases). The sequence derives from a girl aged 2 to 10 with congenital amegakaryocytic thrombocytopenia, due to receive a stem cell transplant. In DNA, the CDR3 is TGCAGTGTTAAACCCCCGGGACAAACCTACAATGAGCAGTTCTTC. Translation gives CSVKPPGQTYNEQFF.